Following are 20 T cell receptor beta chains from one sample sequenced in a study of T cells expressing NK-cell markers. Reprocessing the 5' RACE reads, TCRdb reports a single entry for every CDR3 protein and omits DNA. The sample has approximately 380,000 distinct CDR3 sequences; the top ten hold roughly 5.2%. The sequencing input was blood T cells: a sorted CD56 or NKG2C T cell subset, CD4+ or CD8+ T cells, or bulk PBMC T cells (not recorded which). These TCRs come from a man between 18 and 69 years old in good health.

This sequence joins TRBV6-2 or TRBV6-3 and TRBJ2-1; absent DNA, TCRdb's TRBD1 call cannot be checked. The V gene's germline CDR1 is MNHEY and CDR2 SVGEGT. The CDR3 spans 16 residues. The CDR3 reads CASSYGAGTYYNEQFF.

The V call is TRBV5-1, the J call TRBJ2-3; TCRdb picks TRBD1, but there is no DNA to check that call. CDR3 length: 16 residues. The V gene's germline CDR1 is SGHRS and CDR2 YFSETQ. The CDR3 is CASSLGDRDFTDTQYF.

This chain uses TRBV7-3 with TRBJ2-2; TCRdb picks TRBD1, but there is no DNA to check that call. CDR1 is SGHTA and CDR2 is FQGTGA in the germline V gene. CDR3 length: 14 amino acids. CDR3 amino acids: CASSITGTTGELFF. The variable domain in full, with the rest retrieved from reference TRBV7-3 and TRBJ2-2, is GAGVSQTPSNKVTEKGKYVELRCDPISGHTALYWYRQSLGQGPEFLIYFQGTGAADDSGLPNDRFFAVRPEGSVSTLKIQRTERGDSAVYLCASSITGTTGELFFGEGSRLTVL.

The V gene is TRBV27, the J gene TRBJ1-1; TCRdb designates TRBD1, a call that cannot be tested without DNA. CDR1 is MNHEY and CDR2 is SMNVEV in the germline V gene (reference sequence). This CDR3 comprises 13 residues. The CDR3 loop reads CASSLKVETAAFF.

V is TRBV4-2 and J is TRBJ2-6. The CDR3 sequence is 18 residues long. Germline values: CDR1 LGHNA, CDR2 YNFKEQ. This CDR3 reads CASSQHGGQGFGANVLTF.

This chain links TRBV6-5 with TRBJ1-2; TCRdb lists TRBD1, though no DNA is available to test this call. Germline V gene lookup returns CDR1 MNHEY and CDR2 SVGAGI. This CDR3 region has 15 residues. This CDR3 is CASSYTGGRQYGYTF.

The V call is TRBV5-5, the J call TRBJ1-6; TCRdb proposes TRBD1, but this gene call is untestable without DNA. The CDR3 spans 14 residues. Per the germline V gene, CDR1 is SGHKS and CDR2 is YYEKEE (reference sequence). The chain's CDR3 is CAGGVAGGNSPLHF.

The J gene is TRBJ1-2, the V gene TRBV27; the D gene TCRdb calls, TRBD1, cannot be checked with no DNA. The CDR3 consists of 14 residues. The germline CDR1 and CDR2 sequences are MNHEY and SMNVEV (reference sequence). CDR3: CASSFSGQRYGYTF.

The CDR3 sequence is CASSYSDIRGGDSYNEQFF. This sequence joins TRBV6-5 and TRBJ2-1; the TCRdb D gene call, TRBD1, has no DNA to confirm it. The CDR3 has 19 residues. CDR1 and CDR2 from the germline V gene are MNHEY and SVGAGI.

This sequence joins TRBV3-1 and TRBJ2-4. Germline V gene lookup returns CDR1 LGHDT and CDR2 YNNKEL (reference sequence). This CDR3 is built from 15 residues. This CDR3 reads CASSQDRVAKNIQYF.

This chain uses TRBV9 with TRBJ2-7; the TRBD1 assignment by TCRdb is unverifiable without DNA. Germline V CDR1 and CDR2: SGDLS, YYNGEE. This CDR3 region has 17 residues. This CDR3 is CASSVDSWGQGVNEQYF.

J is TRBJ2-2 and V is TRBV20-1; with no DNA, the TCRdb D assignment of TRBD2 cannot be verified. Germline assignment: CDR1 DFQATT and CDR2 SNEGSKA (reference sequence). CDR3 length: 15 residues. Here the CDR3 reads CSARRASGNTGELFF.

The J gene is TRBJ2-1, the V gene TRBV29-1. This CDR3 comprises 11 residues. CDR1 and CDR2 from the germline V gene are SQVTM and ANQGSEA. CDR3 residues: CSVNHLLEQFF.

This sequence joins TRBV18 and TRBJ1-3; checking the TCRdb D call of TRBD1 is not possible without DNA. Per the germline V gene, CDR1 is KGHSH and CDR2 is LQKENI. The CDR3 consists of 15 residues. The CDR3 loop is CASSAGTPTGNTIYF. The complete variable domain, with remaining parts taken from reference TRBV18 and TRBJ1-3, reads NAGVMQNPRHLVRRRGQEARLRCSPMKGHSHVYWYRQLPEEGLKFMVYLQKENIIDESGMPKERFSAEFPKEGPSILRIQQVVRGDSAAYFCASSAGTPTGNTIYFGEGSWLTVV.

The rearrangement joins TRBV7-2 to TRBJ2-7. This CDR3 comprises 13 residues. The V gene's germline CDR1 is SGHTA and CDR2 FQGNSA. CDR3: CASSSNFLPEQYF.

The chain combines TRBV18 with TRBJ1-1. Germline CDR1 and CDR2: KGHSH and LQKENI. This CDR3 spans 13 amino acids. The CDR3 sequence is CASSLVGREEAFF.

The rearrangement joins TRBV25-1 to TRBJ1-1; TCRdb returns TRBD1, unconfirmable since there is no DNA. Germline lookup yields CDR1 MGHDK and CDR2 SYGVNS. The CDR3 covers 11 residues. This CDR3 reads CASIGGTEAFF. Supplemented by reference TRBV25-1 and TRBJ1-1, the full variable domain reads EADIYQTPRYLVIGTGKKITLECSQTMGHDKMYWYQQDPGMELHLIHYSYGVNSTEKGDLSSESTVSRIRTEHFPLTLESARPSHTSQYLCASIGGTEAFFGQGTRLTVV.

The chain has TRBV20-1 and TRBJ2-7; TCRdb returns TRBD1, unconfirmable since there is no DNA. This CDR3 spans 15 amino acids. CDR1 is DFQATT, CDR2 SNEGSKA, per germline (reference sequence). CDR3 loop: CSAPPRSGARYEQYF.

This sequence joins TRBV7-8 and TRBJ2-7; there is no DNA to check the TCRdb D call of TRBD2. The germline V gene encodes CDR1 SGHVS and CDR2 FQNEAQ. The length of the CDR3 is 16 residues. The CDR3 protein is CASSSAGLMSSYEQYF.

The chain joins TRBV5-1 to TRBJ2-7; TCRdb names TRBD1, which stays unverified in the absence of DNA. CDR1 is SGHRS and CDR2 is YFSETQ in the germline V gene. The CDR3 consists of 14 residues. CDR3 protein: CASSSGQNSGEQYF.